This record concerns one T cell receptor (beta chain) sequence. The antigen is not known. The data were taken from a study of shared clonotypes between healthy human individuals. Clones were sequenced by immunoSEQ multiplex PCR, and TCRdb holds only the in-frame ones, with some missing. The sample carries just over 2,000,000 clones, around 95% recorded once. The donor cohort consisted entirely of Caucasian adults residing in Nashville, Tennessee. Study-level findings and limits: Represented genetic and exposure-history diversity was restricted by having few donors. Naive subsets generally exceeded memory subsets in estimated richness. Clonotype sharing across donors was expected to vary with sequencing depth.

V was pared by 8 bases and J by 8 bases, with 16 bases between. The CDR3 runs to 12 residues. Germline V lookup: CDR1 MNHEY, CDR2 SMNVEV (reference sequence). V usage is TRBV27 and J usage is TRBJ2-7; D is ambiguous. Input material: naive CD4+ T cells sorted from blood. Indicated subset: CD45RA+ positively selected. This sequence was found in a man aged 18 to 30 in good health. The CDR3 reads CASRMGLGKQYF. The CDR3 nucleotides read TGTGCCAGCCGAATGGGTTTGGGAAAGCAGTACTTC.